These T cell receptor beta chains were read from a single sample in a study of tumor and adjacent non-tumor tissue in lung cancer. TCRdb reanalysed the multiplex PCR reads using MiXCR and keeps one entry per CDR3 protein. Among about 75,000 distinct CDR3 sequences listed, around four fifths were seen once. The sequenced sample was lung tumor tissue. These receptors came from a woman in her 50s with non-small cell lung cancer. CDR3s include the opening cysteine and the closing phenylalanine or tryptophan. A D gene is named only where the DNA matches it firmly. Rows give clone size only sometimes, using once, few, many, or a class for an expanded clone.

V: TRBV20-1; D: -; size: -; J: TRBJ2-3; DNA: TGCACTGCCAAACCCAGGACTCCCGGCATAGATACGCAGTATTTT; CDR3: CTAKPRTPGIDTQYF
V: TRBV12-3/TRBV12-4; D: -; size: -; J: TRBJ1-1; DNA: TGTGCCAGCCTACTTAGGGGAACCACCGAAGCTTTCTTT; CDR3: CASLLRGTTEAFF
V: TRBV29-1; D: -; size: -; J: TRBJ2-1; DNA: TGCAGCGTTGAAGTTGAGGGGGGCGAGCGCAATGAGCAGTTCTTC; CDR3: CSVEVEGGERNEQFF
V: TRBV4-2; D: -; size: -; J: TRBJ2-3; DNA: TGTGCCAGCACCCAAGCGGGACAGTGGAAAGGAGATACGCAGTATTTT; CDR3: CASTQAGQWKGDTQYF
V: TRBV6-1; D: -; size: many; J: TRBJ2-1; DNA: TGTGCCAGCAGTGACTGGAGGAATGAGCAGTTCTTC; CDR3: CASSDWRNEQFF
V: TRBV29-1; D: -; size: -; J: TRBJ2-7; DNA: TGCAGCGTTGAGGAGACTAGGGGCTCCTACGAGCACTACTTC; CDR3: CSVEETRGSYEHYF
V: TRBV29-1; D: -; size: -; J: TRBJ2-7; DNA: TGCAGCGTTGACATTGCGACGGCCTACGAGCAGTACTTC; CDR3: CSVDIATAYEQYF
V: TRBV7-8; D: -; size: -; J: TRBJ1-5; DNA: TGCCCCAGCAGCTCTAAGGGGGAATATAGCAATCAGCCCCAGCATTTT; CDR3: CPSSSKGEYSNQPQHF
V: TRBV6-1; D: -; size: -; J: TRBJ2-1; DNA: TGTGCCTGCACCCTATTCGATGAGCAGTTCTTC; CDR3: CACTLFDEQFF
V: TRBV19; D: -; size: -; J: TRBJ1-2; DNA: TGTGCCAGTACCATCCCGGACAGCTATGGCTATACCTTC; CDR3: CASTIPDSYGYTF
V: TRBV11-2; D: -; size: -; J: TRBJ1-5; DNA: TGTGCCAGCAGCTTAGACGTGACCGATCAGCCCCAATATTTT; CDR3: CASSLDVTDQPQYF
V: TRBV6-5; D: TRBD2; size: many; J: TRBJ2-3; DNA: TGTGCCAGCAGCCCCATCGGCGGGAGGGCCGGGGGTACGCAGTATTTT; CDR3: CASSPIGGRAGGTQYF
V: TRBV28; D: -; size: -; J: TRBJ2-2; DNA: TGTGCCAGCAGATCTAGCTGGGCGAACGCCGGGGAGCTGTTTTTT; CDR3: CASRSSWANAGELFF